This T cell receptor (beta chain) appears in the sequencing data of a study of cytomegalovirus exposure and HLA in healthy donors. Study background: A subsequent analysis stated that the 120 validation repertoires were run on the same platform as the roughly 670 first-cohort repertoires. Whole-study findings and limits: There were a few CMV-associated chains whose specificity for CMV antigens was confirmed in vitro. Over 150 TCR beta chains were listed as cytomegalovirus-associated.

TCRdb's table, derived via immunoSEQ multiplex PCR, lists solely in-frame clones and lacks some. The sample lists over 250,000 clones, around 86% seen once, with 0.9% to 1.1% in the top ten. Remarks on this clone: The antigen is undetermined.

Material for sequencing was PBMCs. This clonotype was obtained from a young woman in good health and CMV-seronegative.

The CDR3 coding sequence is TGTGCCAGCTCACCCCAGGATCCCAAGAACACTGAAGCTTTCTTT. Translating it yields CASSPQDPKNTEAFF. The rearrangement joins TRBV18 to TRBJ1-1; D call uncertain. Germline V gene lookup returns CDR1 KGHSH and CDR2 LQKENI. The V gene lost 3 bases and the J gene lost 1 base, with 12 bases spanning the gap. There are 15 residues in the CDR3.